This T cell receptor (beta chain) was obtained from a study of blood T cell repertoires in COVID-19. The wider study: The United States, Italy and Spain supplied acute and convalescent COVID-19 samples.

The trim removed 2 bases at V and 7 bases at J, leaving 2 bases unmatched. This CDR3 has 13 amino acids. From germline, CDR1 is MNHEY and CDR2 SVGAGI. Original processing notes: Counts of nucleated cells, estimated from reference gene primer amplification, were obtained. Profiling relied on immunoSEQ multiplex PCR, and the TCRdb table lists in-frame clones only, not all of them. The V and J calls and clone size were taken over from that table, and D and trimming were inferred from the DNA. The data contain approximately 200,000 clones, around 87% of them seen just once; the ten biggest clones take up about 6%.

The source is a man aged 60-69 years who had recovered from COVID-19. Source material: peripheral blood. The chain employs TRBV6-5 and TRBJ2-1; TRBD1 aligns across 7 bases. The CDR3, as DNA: TGTGCCAGCAGTTACCTGGGACAGAATGAGCAGTTCTTC. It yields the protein CASSYLGQNEQFF.